This T cell receptor beta chain was identified during a study of blood T cells in healthy people across ages. Combining a sample-barcoded 5' primer with a J-beta primer mix, a second PCR ran for roughly 7 to 12 cycles. TCRdb re-called the 5' RACE reads with MiXCR, one entry per CDR3 protein. The profile shows roughly 730,000 distinct CDR3 sequences, roughly 50% of them singletons. Germline lookup yields CDR1 SGHVS and CDR2 FQNEAQ. This CDR3 has 15 residues. V gave up 5 bases and J gave up 5 bases, with 19 bases separating them. The receptor was derived from a middle-aged man in good health. Sequencing was carried out using blood. This sequence joins TRBV7-8 and TRBJ2-7; TRBD2 might be the D (6 bases). The CDR3: CASSRAPGLRNEQYF. CDR3 sequence (DNA): TGTGCCAGCAGCCGCGCCCCGGGACTTCGGAACGAGCAGTACTTC.